Listed below are T cell receptor beta chains from one sample, sequenced in a study of response to subunit inactivated influenza vaccine. TCRdb reprocessed the RT-PCR reads via MiXCR and lists one record per CDR3 protein. This sample has roughly 150,000 distinct CDR3 sequences, with approximately 11% found just once. Sequenced material: non-naive T cells sorted from PBMCs, taken 40 to 50 days after vaccination. The receptors stem from a man between 50 and 59 years old who received an inactivated influenza vaccine. CDR3s include the opening cysteine and the closing phenylalanine or tryptophan. D genes are given only for firm matches. Some rows have no size entry. The others give once, few or many, or a class for an expanded clone.

TRBJ2-3 | TRBV21-1 | - | 20 | few | TGTGCCAGCAGCAAAATCGGGCTAGCGGGAGGGCTAGTCCCCTCAGGGACGCAGTATTTT | CASSKIGLAGGLVPSGTQYF
TRBJ2-6 | TRBV28 | TRBD2 | 17 | - | TGTGCCAGCAGTTGGGGACTAGCGGGAGCTGGGGCCAACGTCCTGACTTTC | CASSWGLAGAGANVLTF
TRBJ1-2 | TRBV7-8 | TRBD1 | 15 | - | TGTGCCAGCAGCCAAGGGACAGGGAATGTTTATGGCTACACCTTC | CASSQGTGNVYGYTF
TRBJ2-3 | TRBV28 | - | 13 | few | TGTGCCAGCAGTTTATTGACGCCAGATACGCAGTATTTT | CASSLLTPDTQYF
TRBJ2-1 | TRBV27 | - | 15 | - | TGTGCCAGCAGTTTTTTGGGGGATACCTACAATGAGCAGTTCTTC | CASSFLGDTYNEQFF
TRBJ2-5 | TRBV7-9 | - | 14 | few | TGTGCCAGCAGCCTCAGGGGAGTAGGAGAGACCCAGTACTTC | CASSLRGVGETQYF
TRBJ1-3 | TRBV2 | - | 13 | - | TGTGCCAGCAGTGTTAACTCTGGAAACACCATATATTTT | CASSVNSGNTIYF
TRBJ2-5 | TRBV10-3 | - | 15 | many | TGTGCCATCAGTGAGACTAAGGGGAACCAAGAGACCCAGTACTTC | CAISETKGNQETQYF
TRBJ1-6 | TRBV10-3 | - | 16 | - | TGTGCCATCAGTGCACTAGTACAGGGTGAAAATTCACCCCTCCACTTT | CAISALVQGENSPLHF
TRBJ2-2 | TRBV20-1 | TRBD1 | 14 | many | TGCAGTGCTAGGGACAGGGTGAACACCGGGGAGCTGTTTTTT | CSARDRVNTGELFF
TRBJ1-5 | TRBV5-4 | - | 14 | - | TGTGCCAGCAGCTTAAGACTAGAATTGGATACGCAGCATTTT | CASSLRLELDTQHF
TRBJ1-6 | TRBV5-8 | - | 15 | - | TGTGCCAGCAGCTTGGACGGGGGTACGAATTCACCCCTCGACTTT | CASSLDGGTNSPLDF
TRBJ2-1 | TRBV4-3 | TRBD2 | 16 | many | TGCGCCAGCAGCCAAGATAGTAAGCTAGCGGGGGGGGAGCAGTTCTTC | CASSQDSKLAGGEQFF
TRBJ1-1 | TRBV12-3/TRBV12-4 | - | 14 | - | TGTGCCAGCAGCACAGGAACCGGGATCACTGAAGCTTTCTTT | CASSTGTGITEAFF
TRBJ1-5 | TRBV7-9 | - | 13 | - | TGTGCCAGCAGCTTAGTGGGGAGTCAGCCCCAGCATTTT | CASSLVGSQPQHF
TRBJ2-3 | TRBV7-9 | - | 16 | - | TGTGCCAGCAGCTTAGCGAAAACAGGCCACACAGATACGCAGTATTTT | CASSLAKTGHTDTQYF
TRBJ2-7 | TRBV10-3 | TRBD1 | 13 | many | TGTGCCATCAGAGACGGGACAGGGAACGAGCAGTACTTC | CAIRDGTGNEQYF
TRBJ2-5 | TRBV5-1 | - | 13 | few | TGCGCCAGCAGCTCTGGTCTCTATGAGACCCAGTACTTC | CASSSGLYETQYF
TRBJ1-5 | TRBV2 | - | 13 | few | TGTGCCAGCAGTGACTACTGGAATCAGCCCCAGCATTTT | CASSDYWNQPQHF
TRBJ1-5 | TRBV12-3/TRBV12-4 | - | 15 | many | TGTGCCAGCAGCCAAGGTGGGTTTGGCAATCAGCCCCAGCATTTT | CASSQGGFGNQPQHF
TRBJ2-5 | TRBV6-1 | - | 15 | - | TGTGCCAGCAGTGAACCCGCGGGTCAAGGTTGGACCCAGTACTTC | CASSEPAGQGWTQYF